This T cell receptor beta chain was profiled in a study of blood T cell repertoires in COVID-19. Repertoires were generated with immunoSEQ multiplex PCR, while TCRdb's copy carries only in-frame clones and drops some. The sample consists of 55,000 to 90,000 clones, about 88% of them appearing once. This CDR3 contains 15 residues. J was trimmed by 3 bases and V by 9 bases; bases with no gene match: 9. The germline V gene has CDR1 SNHLY and CDR2 FYNNEI. This chain links TRBV2 with TRBJ2-3, with 10 bases lining up with TRBD1. The source of this sequence is a human donor in a cohort sampled during active COVID-19. The sample taken for sequencing was peripheral blood. CDR3 sequence: CASSRPGQGTDTQYF. The CDR3 nucleotides are TGTGCCAGTTCCCGACCGGGACAGGGGACAGATACGCAGTATTTT.